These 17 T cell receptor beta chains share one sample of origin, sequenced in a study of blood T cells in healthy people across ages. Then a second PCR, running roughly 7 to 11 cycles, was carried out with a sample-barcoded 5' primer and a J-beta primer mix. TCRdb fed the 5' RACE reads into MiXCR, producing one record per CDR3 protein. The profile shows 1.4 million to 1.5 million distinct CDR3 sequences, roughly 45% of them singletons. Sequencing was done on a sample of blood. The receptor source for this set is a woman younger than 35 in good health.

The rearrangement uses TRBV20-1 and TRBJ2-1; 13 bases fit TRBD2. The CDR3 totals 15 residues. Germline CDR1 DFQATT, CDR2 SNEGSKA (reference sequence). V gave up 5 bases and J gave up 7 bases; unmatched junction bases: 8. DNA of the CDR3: TGCAGTGCTCTCCGACTAGCGGGGGGCGGGAATGAGCAGTTCTTC. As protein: CSALRLAGGGNEQFF.

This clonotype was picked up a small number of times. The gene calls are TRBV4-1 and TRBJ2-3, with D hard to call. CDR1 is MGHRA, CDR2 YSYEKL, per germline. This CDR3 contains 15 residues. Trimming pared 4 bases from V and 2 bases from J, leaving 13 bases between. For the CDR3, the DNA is TGCGCCAGCAGCCTAAGCGTGGATTACACAGATACGCAGTATTTT. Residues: CASSLSVDYTDTQYF.

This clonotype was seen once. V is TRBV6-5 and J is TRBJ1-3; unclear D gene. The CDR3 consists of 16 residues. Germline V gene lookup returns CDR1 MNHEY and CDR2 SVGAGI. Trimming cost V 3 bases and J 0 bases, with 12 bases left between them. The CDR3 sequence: CASSYGPGYSGNTIYF. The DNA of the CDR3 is TGTGCCAGCAGTTATGGCCCTGGGTACTCTGGAAACACCATATATTTT.

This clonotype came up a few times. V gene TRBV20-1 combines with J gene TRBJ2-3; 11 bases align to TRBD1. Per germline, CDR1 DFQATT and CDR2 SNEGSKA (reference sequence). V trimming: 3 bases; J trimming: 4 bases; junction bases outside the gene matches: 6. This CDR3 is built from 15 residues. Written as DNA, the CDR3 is TGCAGTGCTAGGGCTGGGACAGGGGGTTCAGATACGCAGTATTTT. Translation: CSARAGTGGSDTQYF.

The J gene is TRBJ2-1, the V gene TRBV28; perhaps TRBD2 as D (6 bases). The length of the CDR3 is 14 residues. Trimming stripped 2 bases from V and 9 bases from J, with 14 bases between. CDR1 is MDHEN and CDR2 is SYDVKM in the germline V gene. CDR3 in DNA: TGTGCCAGCAGTTTACGTCGACTAGTCGGTGAGCAGTTCTTC. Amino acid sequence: CASSLRRLVGEQFF.

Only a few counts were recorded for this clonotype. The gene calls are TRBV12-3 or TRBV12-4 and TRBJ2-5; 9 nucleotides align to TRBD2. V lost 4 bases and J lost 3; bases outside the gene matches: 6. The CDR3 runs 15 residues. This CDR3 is CASSSQRGAKETQYF. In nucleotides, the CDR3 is TGTGCCAGCAGTTCACAGCGGGGGGCTAAAGAGACCCAGTACTTC.

The chain's CDR3 is CASSIRSGGLYNEQFF. CDR3 coding DNA: TGTGCCAGCAGTATAAGAAGCGGGGGCCTCTACAATGAGCAGTTCTTC. The V call is TRBV5-6, the J call TRBJ2-1; 8 positions agree with TRBD2. V was pared by 5 bases and J by 3 bases, with 10 bases of the junction left unmatched. Germline lookup yields CDR1 SGHDT and CDR2 YYEEEE. The CDR3 covers 16 residues.

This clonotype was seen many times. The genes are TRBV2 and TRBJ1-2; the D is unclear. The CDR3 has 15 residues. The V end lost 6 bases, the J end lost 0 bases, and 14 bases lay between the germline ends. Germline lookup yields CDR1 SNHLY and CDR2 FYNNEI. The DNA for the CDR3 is TGTGCCAGCAGAGAAAATAGGTCCCCTAACTATGGCTACACCTTC. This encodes CASRENRSPNYGYTF.

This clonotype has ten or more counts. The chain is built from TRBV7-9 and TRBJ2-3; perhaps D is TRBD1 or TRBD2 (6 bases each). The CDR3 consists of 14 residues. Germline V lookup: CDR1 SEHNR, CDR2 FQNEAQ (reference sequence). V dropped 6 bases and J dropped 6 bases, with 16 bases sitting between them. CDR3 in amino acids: CASSLRGATDTQYF. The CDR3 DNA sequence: TGTGCCAGCAGTCTAAGGGGGGCTACGGATACGCAGTATTTT.

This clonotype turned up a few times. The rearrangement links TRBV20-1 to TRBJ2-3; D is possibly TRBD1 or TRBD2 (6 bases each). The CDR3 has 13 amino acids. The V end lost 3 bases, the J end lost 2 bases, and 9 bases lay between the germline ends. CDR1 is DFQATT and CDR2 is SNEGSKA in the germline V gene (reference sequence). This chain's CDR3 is CSASRGDTDTQYF. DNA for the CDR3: TGCAGTGCTAGTAGGGGGGACACAGATACGCAGTATTTT.

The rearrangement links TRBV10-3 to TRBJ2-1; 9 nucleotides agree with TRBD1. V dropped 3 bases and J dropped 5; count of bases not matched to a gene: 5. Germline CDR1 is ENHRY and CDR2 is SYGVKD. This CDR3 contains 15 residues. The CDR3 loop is CAISDSGQGHNEQFF. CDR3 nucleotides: TGTGCCATCAGTGATAGCGGACAGGGGCACAATGAGCAGTTCTTC.

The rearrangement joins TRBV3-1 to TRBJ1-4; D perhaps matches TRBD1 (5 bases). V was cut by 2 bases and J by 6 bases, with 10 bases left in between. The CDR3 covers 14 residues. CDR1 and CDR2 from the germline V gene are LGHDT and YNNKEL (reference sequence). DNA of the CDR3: TGTGCCAGCAGCCAACTACGGGGGGATGAAAAACTGTTTTTT. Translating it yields CASSQLRGDEKLFF.

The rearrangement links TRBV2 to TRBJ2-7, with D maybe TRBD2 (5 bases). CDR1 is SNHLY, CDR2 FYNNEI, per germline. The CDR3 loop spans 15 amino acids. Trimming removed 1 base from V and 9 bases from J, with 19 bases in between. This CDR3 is CASSEEGSSPGGQYF. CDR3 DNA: TGTGCCAGCAGTGAAGAAGGGTCCTCACCAGGAGGGCAGTACTTC.

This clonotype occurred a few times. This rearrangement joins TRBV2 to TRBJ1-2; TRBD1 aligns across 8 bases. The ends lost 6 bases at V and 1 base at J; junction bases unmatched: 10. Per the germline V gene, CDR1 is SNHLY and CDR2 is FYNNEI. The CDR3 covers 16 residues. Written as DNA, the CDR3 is TGTGCCAGCAGGGCTGACAGGGGAAGACTTAACTATGGCTACACCTTC. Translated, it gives CASRADRGRLNYGYTF.

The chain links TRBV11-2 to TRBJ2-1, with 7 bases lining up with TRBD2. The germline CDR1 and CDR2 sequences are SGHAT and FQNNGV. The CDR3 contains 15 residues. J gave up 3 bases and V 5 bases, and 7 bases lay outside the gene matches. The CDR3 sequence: CASSPERGIYNEQFF. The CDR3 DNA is TGTGCCAGCAGCCCCGAGCGGGGAATCTACAATGAGCAGTTCTTC. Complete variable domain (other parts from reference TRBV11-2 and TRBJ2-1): EAGVAQSPRYKIIEKRQSVAFWCNPISGHATLYWYQQILGQGPKLLIQFQNNGVVDDSQLPKDRFSAERLKGVDSTLKIQPAKLEDSAVYLCASSPERGIYNEQFFGPGTRLTVL.

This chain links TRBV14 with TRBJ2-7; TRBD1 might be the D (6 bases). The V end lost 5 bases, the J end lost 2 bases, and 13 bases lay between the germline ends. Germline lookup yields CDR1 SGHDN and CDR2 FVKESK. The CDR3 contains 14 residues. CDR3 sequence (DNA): TGTGCCAGCAGCGCAAACAGGGCCGCCTACGAGCAGTACTTC. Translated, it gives CASSANRAAYEQYF.

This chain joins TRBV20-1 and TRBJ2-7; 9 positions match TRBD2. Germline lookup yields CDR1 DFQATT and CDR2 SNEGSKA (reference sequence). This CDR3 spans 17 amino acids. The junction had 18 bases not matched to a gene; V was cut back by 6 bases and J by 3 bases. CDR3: CSASTHRGRAVIYEQYF. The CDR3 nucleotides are TGCAGTGCCAGTACCCATCGCGGGAGGGCCGTAATCTACGAGCAGTACTTC.